Listed below are T cell receptor beta chains from one sample, sequenced in a study of blood T cell repertoires in COVID-19. TCRdb's table, derived via immunoSEQ multiplex PCR, lists solely in-frame clones and lacks some. The repertoire consists of over 120,000 clones, with about 90% occurring once and the leading ten covering roughly 12%. Sequenced sample: PBMCs or T cells enriched from blood (not recorded which). The source of these receptors is a man aged 60-69 years who had recovered from COVID-19. Both conserved end residues are trimmed from each CDR3.

len: 12; v_gene: TRBV18; j_gene: TRBJ2-1; CDR3aa: ASLGSAGGGEQF
len: 17; v_gene: TRBV27; j_gene: TRBJ2-2; CDR3aa: ASSPPTTGGLGLAGELF
len: 11; v_gene: TRBV2; j_gene: TRBJ2-1; CDR3aa: ASRAGTSNEQF
len: 13; v_gene: TRBV28; j_gene: TRBJ2-1; CDR3aa: ASKAGRGSYNEQF
len: 14; v_gene: TRBV28; j_gene: TRBJ2-1; CDR3aa: ASSWAQGRSYNEQF
len: 15; v_gene: TRBV7-9; j_gene: TRBJ2-7; CDR3aa: ASSLTPRGRSSYEQY
len: 12; v_gene: TRBV6-8; j_gene: TRBJ2-7; CDR3aa: ASSYVAGSYEQY
len: 11; v_gene: TRBV28; j_gene: TRBJ2-5; CDR3aa: ASSSRQSGAQY
len: 15; v_gene: TRBV6-1; j_gene: TRBJ2-3; CDR3aa: ASSDTGGSNFRDTQY
len: 13; v_gene: TRBV29-1; j_gene: TRBJ1-4; CDR3aa: SVGASGATNEKLF
len: 13; v_gene: TRBV27; j_gene: TRBJ2-2; CDR3aa: ASSPGGLGTGELF
len: 12; v_gene: TRBV9; j_gene: TRBJ2-1; CDR3aa: ASSGTSGDNEQF
len: 14; v_gene: TRBV6-1; j_gene: TRBJ2-1; CDR3aa: ASSVGGSGRATEQF
len: 17; v_gene: TRBV27; j_gene: TRBJ1-5; CDR3aa: ASSLFGTGFEVRGQPQH
len: 14; v_gene: TRBV6-6; j_gene: TRBJ1-5; CDR3aa: ASSRRQASLDQPQH
len: 13; v_gene: TRBV5-1; j_gene: TRBJ1-4; CDR3aa: ASSLSPQQNEKLF
len: 15; v_gene: TRBV2; j_gene: TRBJ2-1; CDR3aa: ASSVQLRQLRGNEQF
len: 11; v_gene: TRBV2; j_gene: TRBJ1-1; CDR3aa: ASNPDRETEAF
len: 9; v_gene: TRBV20-1; j_gene: TRBJ2-1; CDR3aa: RGRGYNEQF
len: 12; v_gene: TRBV5-1; j_gene: TRBJ2-7; CDR3aa: ASSLQTDAYEQY
len: 13; v_gene: TRBV9; j_gene: TRBJ1-2; CDR3aa: ASSTRDRGLGGYT
len: 9; v_gene: TRBV20-1; j_gene: TRBJ2-5; CDR3aa: SARLLGQQY
len: 11; v_gene: TRBV19; j_gene: TRBJ1-5; CDR3aa: ASRPDRYQPQH
len: 15; v_gene: TRBV10-1; j_gene: TRBJ2-7; CDR3aa: ASSESQGGRYPYEQY
len: 13; v_gene: TRBV9; j_gene: TRBJ2-7; CDR3aa: ASSRRAGGNYEQY
len: 9; v_gene: TRBV12-3/TRBV12-4; j_gene: TRBJ1-2; CDR3aa: ASSLSGGYT
len: 9; v_gene: TRBV12-3/TRBV12-4; j_gene: TRBJ1-1; CDR3aa: ASISLTEAF
len: 12; v_gene: TRBV14; j_gene: TRBJ2-7; CDR3aa: ASSPGTGMYEQY
len: 9; v_gene: TRBV10-2; j_gene: TRBJ1-1; CDR3aa: ASSRPGEAF
len: 13; v_gene: TRBV6-5; j_gene: TRBJ1-4; CDR3aa: ASSSLQGSAEKLF
len: 13; v_gene: TRBV3-1/TRBV3-2; j_gene: TRBJ1-4; CDR3aa: ASSQQGALIEKLF
len: 14; v_gene: TRBV7-8; j_gene: TRBJ2-2; CDR3aa: ASSFAAGGVTGELF
len: 13; v_gene: TRBV5-4; j_gene: TRBJ2-1; CDR3aa: ASSAWSGRNNEQF